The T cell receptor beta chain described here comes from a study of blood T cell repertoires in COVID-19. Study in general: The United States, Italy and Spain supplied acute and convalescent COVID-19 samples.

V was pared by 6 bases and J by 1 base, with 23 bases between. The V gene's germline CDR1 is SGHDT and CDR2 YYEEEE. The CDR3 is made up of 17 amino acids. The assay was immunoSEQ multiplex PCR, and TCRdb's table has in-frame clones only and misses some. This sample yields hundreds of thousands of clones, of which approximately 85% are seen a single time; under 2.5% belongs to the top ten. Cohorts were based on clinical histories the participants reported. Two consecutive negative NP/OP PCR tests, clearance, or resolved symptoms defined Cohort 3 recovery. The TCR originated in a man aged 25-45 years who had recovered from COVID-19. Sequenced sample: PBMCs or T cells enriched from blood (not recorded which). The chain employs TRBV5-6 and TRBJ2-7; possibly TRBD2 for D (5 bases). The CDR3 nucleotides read TGTGCCAGCACCCGCTCGGGGTTAGGTCGGCAGTCCTACGAGCAGTACTTC. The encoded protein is CASTRSGLGRQSYEQYF.